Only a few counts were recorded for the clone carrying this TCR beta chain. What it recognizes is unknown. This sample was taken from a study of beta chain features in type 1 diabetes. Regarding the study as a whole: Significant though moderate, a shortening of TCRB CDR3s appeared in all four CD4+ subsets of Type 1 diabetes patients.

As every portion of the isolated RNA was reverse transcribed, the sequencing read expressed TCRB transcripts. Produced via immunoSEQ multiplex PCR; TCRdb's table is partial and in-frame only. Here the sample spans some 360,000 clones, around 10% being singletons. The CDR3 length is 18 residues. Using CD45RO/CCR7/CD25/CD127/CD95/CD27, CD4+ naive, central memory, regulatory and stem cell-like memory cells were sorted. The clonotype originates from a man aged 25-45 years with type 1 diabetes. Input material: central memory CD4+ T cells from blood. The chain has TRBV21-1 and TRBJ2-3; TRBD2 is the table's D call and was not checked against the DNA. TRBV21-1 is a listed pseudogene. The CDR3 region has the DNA TGTGCCAACCCACCTCTTACTATAGGGGACTACCGCACAGATACGCAGTATTTT. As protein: CANPPLTIGDYRTDTQYF.